Shown below are 4 T cell receptor beta chains from a single sample sequenced in a study of memory CD4+ T cells and cytomegalovirus serostatus. Single viable CD3+CD4+CD8-CD45RO+ cells were sorted as the memory CD4+ T cells. The method was immunoSEQ multiplex PCR; TCRdb's version includes in-frame clones alone and lacks a portion of them. The profile covers approximately 53,000 clones, with around 78% appearing a single time and around 0.67% taken by the ten largest. Source material: memory CD4+ T cells from blood. Every receptor here comes from an adult in good health and CMV-seronegative.

The V gene is TRBV7-2, the J gene TRBJ2-5; D gene ambiguous. The V and J ends lost 2 bases and 2 bases respectively, with 3 bases between them. This CDR3 has 12 amino acids. Germline V gene data show CDR1 as SGHTA and CDR2 as FQGNSA. The CDR3, as DNA: TGTGCCAGCAGCTTAACGCAAGAGACCCAGTACTTC. It specifies CASSLTQETQYF. Drawing the rest from reference TRBV7-2 and TRBJ2-5, the complete variable domain is GAGVSQSPSNKVTEKGKDVELRCDPISGHTALYWYRQSLGQGLEFLIYFQGNSAPDKSGLPSDRFSAERTGGSVSTLTIQRTQQEDSAVYLCASSLTQETQYFGPGTRLLVL.

The chain combines TRBV18 with TRBJ2-5, with D perhaps matching TRBD1 or TRBD2 (5 bases each). Germline values: CDR1 KGHSH, CDR2 LQKENI. The CDR3 spans 12 residues. V dropped 1 base and J dropped 5 bases, with 5 bases sitting between them. Written as DNA, the CDR3 is TGTGCCAGCTCACCACGGGACGAGACCCAGTACTTC. This encodes CASSPRDETQYF.

The chain uses TRBV6-1 and TRBJ1-1; weak D call: TRBD1 (5 bases). CDR1 is MNHNS, CDR2 SASEGT, per germline. This CDR3 comprises 14 residues. V lost 3 bases, J lost 4 bases, and 12 bases lay in between. CDR3 coding DNA: TGTGCCAGCAGTGAGCTAGGGGTTCCCACTGAAGCTTTCTTT. Its translation is CASSELGVPTEAFF.

The chain uses TRBV7-3 and TRBJ2-3; unclear D gene. V lost 0 bases to trimming and J lost 3 bases, with 10 bases between them. CDR1 SGHTA and CDR2 FQGTGA come from the germline V gene. The length of the CDR3 is 15 residues. The CDR3 DNA reads as TGTGCCAGCAGCTTAACGGGATTCTTGACAGATACGCAGTATTTT. Amino acid sequence: CASSLTGFLTDTQYF.